The T cell receptor beta chain described here comes from a study of T cell responses to AZD1222 COVID-19 vaccine. Findings of the study overall: After the peak T cell response, and only then, were repertoires sampled.

The J segment lost 2 bases and the V segment lost 2 bases, leaving 7 bases of the junction unmatched. The germline V gene has CDR1 WNHNN and CDR2 SYGVQD (reference sequence). This CDR3 region has 16 residues. Here immunoSEQ multiplex PCR was the method, and the copy in TCRdb shows in-frame clones only, minus some. The profile shows approximately 140,000 clones, 90% to 95% of them singletons. In regard to this clone: Its matching antigen is unknown.

The V gene is TRBV10-1, the J gene TRBJ2-3, with 7 bases fitting TRBD2. The sample in question was peripheral blood, obtained on day 0 of AZD1222 vaccination. The TCR sequence derives from an adult in good health. CDR3: CASSEPPGGSTDTQYF. The CDR3 DNA reads TGCGCCAGCAGTGAGCCCCCGGGGGGTTCCACAGATACGCAGTATTTT.